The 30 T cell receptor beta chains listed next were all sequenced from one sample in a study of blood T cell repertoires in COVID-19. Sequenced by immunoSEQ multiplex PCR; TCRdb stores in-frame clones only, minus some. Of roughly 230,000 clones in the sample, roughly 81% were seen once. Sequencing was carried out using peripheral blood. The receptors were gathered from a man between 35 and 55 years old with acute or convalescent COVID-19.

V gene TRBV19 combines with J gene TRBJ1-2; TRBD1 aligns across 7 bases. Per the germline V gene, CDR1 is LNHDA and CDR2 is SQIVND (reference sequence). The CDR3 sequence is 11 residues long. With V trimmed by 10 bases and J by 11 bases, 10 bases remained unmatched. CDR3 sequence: CATIDRERYTF. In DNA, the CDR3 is TGTGCCACCATCGACAGGGAACGATACACCTTC.

The CDR3 loop is CASSLAGVPSYEQYF. The CDR3 nucleotides are TGCGCCAGCAGCTTGGCCGGAGTTCCCTCCTACGAGCAGTACTTC. The V and J genes are TRBV5-1 and TRBJ2-7; D is uncertain. The CDR3 contains 15 residues. V lost 0 bases and J lost 0, with 10 bases in between. Per the germline V gene, CDR1 is SGHRS and CDR2 is YFSETQ. Full variable domain (rest looked up from reference TRBV5-1 and TRBJ2-7): KAGVTQTPRYLIKTRGQQVTLSCSPISGHRSVSWYQQTPGQGLQFLFEYFSETQRNKGNFPGRFSGRQFSNSRSEMNVSTLELGDSALYLCASSLAGVPSYEQYFGPGTRLTVT.

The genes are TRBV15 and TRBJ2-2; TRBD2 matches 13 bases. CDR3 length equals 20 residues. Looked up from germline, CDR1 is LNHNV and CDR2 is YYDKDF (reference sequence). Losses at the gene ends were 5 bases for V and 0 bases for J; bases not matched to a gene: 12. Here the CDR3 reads CATSPRGLAGAFSNTGELFF. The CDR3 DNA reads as TGTGCCACCAGCCCCCGAGGACTAGCGGGGGCCTTCTCGAACACCGGGGAGCTGTTTTTT.

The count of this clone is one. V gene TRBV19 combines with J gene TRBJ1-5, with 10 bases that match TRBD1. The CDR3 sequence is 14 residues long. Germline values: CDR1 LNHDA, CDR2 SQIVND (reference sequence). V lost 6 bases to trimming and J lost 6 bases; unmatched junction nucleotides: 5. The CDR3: CASRGTGVPQPQHF. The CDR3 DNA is TGTGCCAGTAGAGGGACAGGGGTTCCTCAGCCCCAGCATTTT.

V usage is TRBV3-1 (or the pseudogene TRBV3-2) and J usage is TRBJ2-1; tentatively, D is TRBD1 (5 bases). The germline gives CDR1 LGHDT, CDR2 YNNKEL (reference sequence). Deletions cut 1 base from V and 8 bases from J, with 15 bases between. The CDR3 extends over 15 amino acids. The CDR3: CASSQAAGYSHEQFF. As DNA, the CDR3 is TGTGCCAGCAGCCAAGCCGCAGGGTACTCCCATGAGCAGTTCTTC.

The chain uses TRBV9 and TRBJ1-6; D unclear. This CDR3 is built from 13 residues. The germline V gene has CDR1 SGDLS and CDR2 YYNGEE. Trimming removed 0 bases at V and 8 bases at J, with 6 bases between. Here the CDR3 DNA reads TGTGCCAGCAGCGTAGTGCCGGATTCACCCCTCCACTTT. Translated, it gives CASSVVPDSPLHF. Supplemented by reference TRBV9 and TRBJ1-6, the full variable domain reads DSGVTQTPKHLITATGQRVTLRCSPRSGDLSVYWYQQSLDQGLQFLIQYYNGEERAKGNILERFSAQQFPDLHSELNLSSLELGDSALYFCASSVVPDSPLHFGNGTRLTVT.

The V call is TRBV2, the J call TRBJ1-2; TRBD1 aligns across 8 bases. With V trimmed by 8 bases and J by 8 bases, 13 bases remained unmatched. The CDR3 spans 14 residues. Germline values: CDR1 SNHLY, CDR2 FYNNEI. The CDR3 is CASSPQGASWGYTF. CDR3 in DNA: TGTGCCAGCTCCCCGCAGGGGGCGTCGTGGGGCTACACCTTC.

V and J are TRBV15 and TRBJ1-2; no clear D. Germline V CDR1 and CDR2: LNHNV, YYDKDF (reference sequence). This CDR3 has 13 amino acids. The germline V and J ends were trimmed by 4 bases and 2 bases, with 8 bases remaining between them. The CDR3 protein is CATSTQKNYGYTF. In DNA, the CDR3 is TGTGCCACCAGCACTCAGAAGAACTATGGCTACACCTTC.

The CDR3 nucleotides read TGTGCCACCGCTCATGGGACAGGGGACGTTTTGAACATGAACACTGAAGCTTTCTTT. Its protein product is CATAHGTGDVLNMNTEAFF. The V call is TRBV28, the J call TRBJ1-1; TRBD1 matches at 10 bases. The CDR3 loop spans 19 amino acids. Germline trimming cut 10 bases from V and 0 bases from J; bases unmatched to any gene: 20. Germline-derived CDR1 and CDR2 are MDHEN and SYDVKM.

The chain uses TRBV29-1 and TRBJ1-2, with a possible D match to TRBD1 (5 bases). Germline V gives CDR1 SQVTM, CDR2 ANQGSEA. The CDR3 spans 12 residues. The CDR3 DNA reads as TGCACCTACAAACGGGGGGACTATGGCTACACCTTC. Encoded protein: CTYKRGDYGYTF.

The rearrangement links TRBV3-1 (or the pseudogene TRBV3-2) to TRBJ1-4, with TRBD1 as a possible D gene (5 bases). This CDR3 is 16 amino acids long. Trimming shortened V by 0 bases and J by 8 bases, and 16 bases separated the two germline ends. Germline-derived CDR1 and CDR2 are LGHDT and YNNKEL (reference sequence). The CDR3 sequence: CASSQERRVIVEKLFF. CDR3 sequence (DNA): TGTGCCAGCAGCCAAGAACGCAGGGTTATTGTGGAAAAACTGTTTTTT.

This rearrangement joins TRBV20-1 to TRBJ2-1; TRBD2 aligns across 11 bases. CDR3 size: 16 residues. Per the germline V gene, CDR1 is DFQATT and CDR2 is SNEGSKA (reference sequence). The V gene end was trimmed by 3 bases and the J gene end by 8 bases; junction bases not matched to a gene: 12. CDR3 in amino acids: CSASGSGGVEMDEQFF. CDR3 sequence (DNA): TGCAGTGCTAGTGGTAGCGGGGGGGTTGAGATGGATGAGCAGTTCTTC.

The CDR3 region is CASSVDAGAYSPLHF. CDR3 nucleotides: TGTGCCAGCAGCGTAGACGCGGGGGCTTATTCACCCCTCCACTTT. This chain uses TRBV9 with TRBJ1-6; possibly TRBD1 for D (6 bases). The ends were cut back, 0 bases at V and 8 bases at J, with 12 bases in the middle. The CDR3 has 15 amino acids. In germline, CDR1 is SGDLS, CDR2 YYNGEE.

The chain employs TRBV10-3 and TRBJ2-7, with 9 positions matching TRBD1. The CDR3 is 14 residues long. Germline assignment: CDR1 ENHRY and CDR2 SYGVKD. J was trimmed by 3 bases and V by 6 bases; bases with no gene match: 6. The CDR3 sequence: CAIRGDREGYEQYF. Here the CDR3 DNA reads TGTGCCATCAGAGGGGACAGGGAGGGCTACGAGCAGTACTTC.

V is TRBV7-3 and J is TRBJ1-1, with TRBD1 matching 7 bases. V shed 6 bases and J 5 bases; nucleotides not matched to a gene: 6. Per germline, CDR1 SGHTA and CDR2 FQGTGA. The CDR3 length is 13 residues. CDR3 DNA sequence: TGTGCCAGCAGTTTCGTACAGGGGACTGAAGCTTTCTTT. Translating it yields CASSFVQGTEAFF.

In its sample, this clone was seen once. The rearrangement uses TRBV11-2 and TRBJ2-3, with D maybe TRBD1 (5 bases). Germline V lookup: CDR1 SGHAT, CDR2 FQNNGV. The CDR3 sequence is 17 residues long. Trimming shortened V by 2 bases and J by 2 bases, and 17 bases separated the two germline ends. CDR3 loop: CASSLNTGNSATDTQYF. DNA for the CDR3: TGTGCCAGCAGCTTAAATACAGGAAATTCGGCCACAGATACGCAGTATTTT. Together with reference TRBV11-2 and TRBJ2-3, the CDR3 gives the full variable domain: EAGVAQSPRYKIIEKRQSVAFWCNPISGHATLYWYQQILGQGPKLLIQFQNNGVVDDSQLPKDRFSAERLKGVDSTLKIQPAKLEDSAVYLCASSLNTGNSATDTQYFGPGTRLTVL.

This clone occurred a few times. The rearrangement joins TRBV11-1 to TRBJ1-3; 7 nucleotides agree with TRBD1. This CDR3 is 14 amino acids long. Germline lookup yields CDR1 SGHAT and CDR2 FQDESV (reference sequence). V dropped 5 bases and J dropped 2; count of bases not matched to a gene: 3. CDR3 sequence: CASSPGTAGNTIYF. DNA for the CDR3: TGTGCCAGCAGCCCCGGGACAGCTGGAAACACCATATATTTT.

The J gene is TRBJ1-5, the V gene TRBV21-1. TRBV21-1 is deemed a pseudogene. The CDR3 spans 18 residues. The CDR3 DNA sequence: TGTGCCAGCAGCTGGTTTTCCGGGCCCCGGAGGGGCAATCAGCCCCAGCATTTT. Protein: CASSWFSGPRRGNQPQHF.

CDR3 sequence: CASSGGHSTEAFF. CDR3 sequence (DNA): TGTGCCAGCAGCGGAGGACACTCCACTGAAGCTTTCTTT. The rearrangement joins TRBV9 to TRBJ1-1, with a weak D call TRBD1 (5 bases). Germline V gene sequence: CDR1 SGDLS, CDR2 YYNGEE. V was clipped by 3 bases and J by 4 bases, with 10 bases between them. This CDR3 has 13 residues.

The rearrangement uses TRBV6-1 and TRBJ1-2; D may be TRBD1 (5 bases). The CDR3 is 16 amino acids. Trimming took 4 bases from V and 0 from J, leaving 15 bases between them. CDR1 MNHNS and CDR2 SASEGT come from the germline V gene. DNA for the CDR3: TGTGCCAGCAGTGCATTAGGGGTTAGAGCTAACTATGGCTACACCTTC. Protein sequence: CASSALGVRANYGYTF.

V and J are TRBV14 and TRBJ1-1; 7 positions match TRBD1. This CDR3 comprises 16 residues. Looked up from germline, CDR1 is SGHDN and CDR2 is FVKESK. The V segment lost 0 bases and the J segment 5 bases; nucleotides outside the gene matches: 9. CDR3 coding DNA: TGTGCCAGCAGCCAAGATATAGCACAGGGGAGGACTGAAGCTTTCTTT. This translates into CASSQDIAQGRTEAFF.

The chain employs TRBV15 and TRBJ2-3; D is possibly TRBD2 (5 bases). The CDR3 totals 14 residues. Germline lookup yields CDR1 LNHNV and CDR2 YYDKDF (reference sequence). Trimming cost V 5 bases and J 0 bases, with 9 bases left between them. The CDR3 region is CATSDYSSTDTQYF. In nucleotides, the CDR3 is TGTGCCACCAGCGACTACTCTAGCACAGATACGCAGTATTTT.

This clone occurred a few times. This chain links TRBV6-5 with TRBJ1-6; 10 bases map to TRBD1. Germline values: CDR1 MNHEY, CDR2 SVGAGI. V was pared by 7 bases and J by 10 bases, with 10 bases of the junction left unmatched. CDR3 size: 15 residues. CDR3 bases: TGTGCCAGCACCCCAGACAGGGGGCCTTTCTCACCCCTCCACTTT. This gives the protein CASTPDRGPFSPLHF.

In DNA form, the CDR3 reads TGTGCCAGTAGTGGTGCCCGGGACAGGTTCGATCAGCCCCAGCATTTT. This sequence encodes CASSGARDRFDQPQHF. The V gene is TRBV19, the J gene TRBJ1-5; 8 bases map to TRBD1. V lost 5 bases, J lost 5 bases, and 11 bases stayed unmatched. Germline assignment: CDR1 LNHDA and CDR2 SQIVND (reference sequence). This CDR3 comprises 16 residues.

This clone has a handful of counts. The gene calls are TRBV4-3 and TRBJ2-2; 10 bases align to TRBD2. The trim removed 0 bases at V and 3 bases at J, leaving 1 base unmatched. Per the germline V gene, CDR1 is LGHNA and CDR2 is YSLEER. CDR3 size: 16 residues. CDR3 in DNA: TGCGCCAGCAGCCAAGAAGCGGGGGGGCACACCGGGGAGCTGTTTTTT. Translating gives CASSQEAGGHTGELFF.

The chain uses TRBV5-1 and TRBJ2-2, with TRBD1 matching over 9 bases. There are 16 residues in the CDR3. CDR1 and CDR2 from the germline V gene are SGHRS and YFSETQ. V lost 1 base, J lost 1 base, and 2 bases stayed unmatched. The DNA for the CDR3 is TGCGCCAGCAGCTTGCGACAGGGGGGGAACACCGGGGAGCTGTTTTTT. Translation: CASSLRQGGNTGELFF.

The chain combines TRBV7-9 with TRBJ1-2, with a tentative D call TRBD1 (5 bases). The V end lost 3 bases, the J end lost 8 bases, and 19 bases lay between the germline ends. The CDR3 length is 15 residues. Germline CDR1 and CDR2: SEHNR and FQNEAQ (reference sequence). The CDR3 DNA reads TGTGCCAGCAGCTTCCGGACAATAAATTTCGGAGGCTACACCTTC. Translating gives CASSFRTINFGGYTF. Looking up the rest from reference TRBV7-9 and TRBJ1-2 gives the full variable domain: DTGVSQNPRHKITKRGQNVTFRCDPISEHNRLYWYRQTLGQGPEFLTYFQNEAQLEKSRLLSDRFSAERPKGSFSTLEIQRTEQGDSAMYLCASSFRTINFGGYTFGSGTRLTVV.

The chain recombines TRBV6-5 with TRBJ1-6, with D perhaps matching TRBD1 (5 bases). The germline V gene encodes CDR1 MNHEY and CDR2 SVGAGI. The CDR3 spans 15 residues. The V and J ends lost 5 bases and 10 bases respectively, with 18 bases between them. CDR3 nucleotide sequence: TGTGCCAGCAGTCCCGGGACTATAGGATCGTCACCCCTCCACTTT. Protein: CASSPGTIGSSPLHF.

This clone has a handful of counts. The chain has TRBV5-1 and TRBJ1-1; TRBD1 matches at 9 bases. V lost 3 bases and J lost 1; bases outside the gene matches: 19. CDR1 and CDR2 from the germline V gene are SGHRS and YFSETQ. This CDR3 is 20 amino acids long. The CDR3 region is CASSSRQGGVYIVGNTEAFF. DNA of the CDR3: TGCGCCAGCAGCTCCCGACAGGGGGGAGTTTATATAGTTGGGAACACTGAAGCTTTCTTT. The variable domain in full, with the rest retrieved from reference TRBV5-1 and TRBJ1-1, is KAGVTQTPRYLIKTRGQQVTLSCSPISGHRSVSWYQQTPGQGLQFLFEYFSETQRNKGNFPGRFSGRQFSNSRSEMNVSTLELGDSALYLCASSSRQGGVYIVGNTEAFFGQGTRLTVV.

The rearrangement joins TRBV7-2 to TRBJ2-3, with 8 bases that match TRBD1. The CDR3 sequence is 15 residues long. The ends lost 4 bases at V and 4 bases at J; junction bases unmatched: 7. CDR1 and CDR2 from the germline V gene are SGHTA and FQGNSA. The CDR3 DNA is TGTGCCAGCAGCTCGGGACAGGAGAAAGCAGATACGCAGTATTTT. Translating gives CASSSGQEKADTQYF.